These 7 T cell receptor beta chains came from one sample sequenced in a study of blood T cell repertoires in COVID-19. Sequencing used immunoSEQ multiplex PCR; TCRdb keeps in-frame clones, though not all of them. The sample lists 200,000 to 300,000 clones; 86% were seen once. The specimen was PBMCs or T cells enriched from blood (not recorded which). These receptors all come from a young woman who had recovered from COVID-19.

The CDR3 sequence: CAIRDRESSEQYF. CDR3 DNA sequence: TGTGCCATCAGGGACAGGGAGTCGTCCGAGCAGTACTTC. This chain uses TRBV10-3 with TRBJ2-7; 8 nucleotides align to TRBD1. After removal of 6 bases from V and 6 bases from J, the junction contained 7 bases not matched to a gene. Germline V CDR1 and CDR2: ENHRY, SYGVKD. There are 13 residues in the CDR3.

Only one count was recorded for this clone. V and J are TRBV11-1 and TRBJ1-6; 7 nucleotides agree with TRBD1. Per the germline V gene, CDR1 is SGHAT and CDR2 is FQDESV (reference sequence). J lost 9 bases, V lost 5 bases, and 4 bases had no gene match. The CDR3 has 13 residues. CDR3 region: CASSGQGGSPLHF. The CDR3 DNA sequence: TGTGCCAGCAGCGGTCAGGGGGGTTCACCCCTCCACTTT.

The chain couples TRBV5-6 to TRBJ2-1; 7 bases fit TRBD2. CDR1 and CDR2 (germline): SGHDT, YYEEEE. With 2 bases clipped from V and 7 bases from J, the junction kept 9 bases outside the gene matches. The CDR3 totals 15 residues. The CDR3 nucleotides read TGTGCCAGCAGCTTCCTCGCGGGAGTGGGGAATGAGCAGTTCTTC. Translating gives CASSFLAGVGNEQFF.

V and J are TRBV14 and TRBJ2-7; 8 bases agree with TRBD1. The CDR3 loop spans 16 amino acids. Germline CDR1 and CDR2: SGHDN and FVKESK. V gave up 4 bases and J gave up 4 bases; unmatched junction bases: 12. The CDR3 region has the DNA TGTGCCAGCAGCCGCGGGATAGACAGGGGAATTTACGAGCAGTACTTC. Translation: CASSRGIDRGIYEQYF.

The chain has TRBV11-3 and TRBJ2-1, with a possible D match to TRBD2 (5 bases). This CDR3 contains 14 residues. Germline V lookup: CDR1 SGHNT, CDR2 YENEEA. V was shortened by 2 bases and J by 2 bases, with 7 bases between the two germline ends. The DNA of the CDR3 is TGTGCCAGCAGCTTAACGGGAACCTACAATGAGCAGTTCTTC. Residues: CASSLTGTYNEQFF.

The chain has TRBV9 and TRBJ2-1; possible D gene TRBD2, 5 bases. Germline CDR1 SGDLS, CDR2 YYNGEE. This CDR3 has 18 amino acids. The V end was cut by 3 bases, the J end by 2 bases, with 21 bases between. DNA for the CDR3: TGTGCCAGCAGCGAATATGACCTAGCCGCGCGACCCTACAATGAGCAGTTCTTC. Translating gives CASSEYDLAARPYNEQFF.

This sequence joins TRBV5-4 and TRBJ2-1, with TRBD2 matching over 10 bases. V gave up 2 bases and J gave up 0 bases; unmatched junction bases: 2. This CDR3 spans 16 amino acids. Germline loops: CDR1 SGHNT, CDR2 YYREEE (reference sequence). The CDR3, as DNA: TGTGCCAGCAGCTTTCCTAGCGGGAGCTCCTACAATGAGCAGTTCTTC. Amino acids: CASSFPSGSSYNEQFF.